Each of the 24 T cell receptor beta chains below was sequenced from the same sample in a study of blood T cell repertoires in COVID-19. The assay was immunoSEQ multiplex PCR, and TCRdb's table has in-frame clones only and misses some. The data show tens of thousands of clones, about 90% seen once. Sequencing was carried out using peripheral blood. Receptors originate from a woman between 65 and 79 years old with acute or convalescent COVID-19.

This chain connects TRBV11-2 to TRBJ2-1; TRBD2 might be the D (5 bases). CDR3 length: 16 amino acids. V lost 0 bases to trimming and J lost 7 bases, with 16 bases between them. Germline lookup yields CDR1 SGHAT and CDR2 FQNNGV. CDR3 coding DNA: TGTGCCAGCAGCTTAGATCCAGATAGCGCTTCGAATGAGCAGTTCTTC. It is translated as CASSLDPDSASNEQFF.

The CDR3: CASSRRQGAEAFF. The CDR3 DNA reads as TGCGCCAGCAGTAGGAGACAGGGAGCTGAAGCTTTCTTT. The chain links TRBV10-1 to TRBJ1-1, with 7 bases identical to TRBD1. The CDR3 has 13 amino acids. From germline, CDR1 is WNHNN and CDR2 SYGVQD (reference sequence). After removal of 5 bases from V and 6 bases from J, the junction contained 6 bases not matched to a gene.

This rearrangement joins TRBV25-1 to TRBJ2-7; 9 nucleotides line up with TRBD1. This CDR3 is built from 14 residues. Germline V lookup: CDR1 MGHDK, CDR2 SYGVNS. V was clipped by 3 bases and J by 1 base; unmatched bases: 1. The CDR3 nucleotides read TGTGCCAGCAGTGAGGGGACAGGGTCCTACGAGCAGTACGTC. Its protein is CASSEGTGSYEQYV.

The V gene is TRBV3-1 (or the pseudogene TRBV3-2), the J gene TRBJ1-1; 9 nucleotides agree with TRBD1. Germline CDR1 and CDR2: LGHDT and YNNKEL (reference sequence). Trimming took 5 bases from V and 2 from J; bases not matched to a gene: 6. The CDR3 covers 15 residues. CDR3 sequence: CASSSYTGGNTEAFF. In DNA, the CDR3 is TGTGCCAGCAGCTCGTATACAGGGGGCAACACTGAAGCTTTCTTT.

The V and J genes are TRBV19 and TRBJ1-1; possible D gene TRBD1, 5 bases. Germline V CDR1 and CDR2: LNHDA, SQIVND (reference sequence). CDR3 length: 15 amino acids. V lost 5 bases, J lost 4 bases, and 17 bases lay in between. CDR3 region: CASSAGDVWGTEAFF. As DNA, the CDR3 is TGTGCCAGTAGTGCGGGGGATGTGTGGGGCACTGAAGCTTTCTTT.

The chain combines TRBV4-3 with TRBJ1-1; D gene uncertain. Per the germline V gene, CDR1 is LGHNA and CDR2 is YSLEER. The V end was cut by 4 bases, the J end by 5 bases, with 14 bases between. This CDR3 comprises 14 residues. CDR3 loop: CASSRSQTGTEAFF. The CDR3 DNA is TGCGCCAGCAGCCGCTCACAGACGGGGACTGAAGCTTTCTTT.

The chain links TRBV5-1 to TRBJ2-1; 13 bases agree with TRBD2. The junction had 9 bases not matched to a gene; V was cut back by 4 bases and J by 8 bases. This CDR3 comprises 16 residues. Germline V gene sequence: CDR1 SGHRS, CDR2 YFSETQ. DNA of the CDR3: TGCGCCAGCAGCCCGCCGGGACTAGCGGGACAGTATGAGCAGTTCTTC. This codes for CASSPPGLAGQYEQFF.

The chain employs TRBV28 and TRBJ2-3, with TRBD2 matching over 15 bases. CDR1 and CDR2 from the germline V gene are MDHEN and SYDVKM. The CDR3 is 15 residues long. With V trimmed by 4 bases and J by 6 bases, 2 bases remained unmatched. This CDR3 reads CASSWTSGGVDTQYF. CDR3 coding DNA: TGTGCCAGCAGTTGGACTAGCGGGGGGGTGGATACGCAGTATTTT.

The V gene is TRBV7-9, the J gene TRBJ2-7; 7 nucleotides line up with TRBD1. CDR3 length equals 14 residues. CDR1 and CDR2 from the germline V gene are SEHNR and FQNEAQ (reference sequence). Germline trimming cut 5 bases from V and 1 base from J; bases unmatched to any gene: 5. In DNA form, the CDR3 reads TGTGCCAGCAGCCAACCGGGACAGTCCTACGAGCAGTACGTC. This encodes CASSQPGQSYEQYV.

The chain is built from TRBV6-5 and TRBJ2-3; tentatively, D is TRBD1 (5 bases). In germline, CDR1 is MNHEY, CDR2 SVGAGI. The CDR3 contains 13 residues. Trimming left V 6 bases short and J 4 bases short, with 11 bases between. CDR3 in amino acids: CASSQGFSDTQYF. DNA for the CDR3: TGTGCCAGCAGCCAGGGATTCTCAGATACGCAGTATTTT.

This clone was recorded once. The chain joins TRBV14 to TRBJ2-1; D unclear. Trimming took off 1 base at V and 8 bases at J, with 9 bases between the two ends. This CDR3 is built from 13 residues. Germline CDR1 SGHDN, CDR2 FVKESK. The CDR3 sequence: CASSQVVEYEQFF. The CDR3 region has the DNA TGTGCCAGCAGCCAAGTGGTCGAGTATGAGCAGTTCTTC.

This chain links TRBV5-5 with TRBJ2-7; 8 nucleotides match TRBD1. J was trimmed by 5 bases and V by 4 bases; bases with no gene match: 5. CDR1 and CDR2 from the germline V gene are SGHKS and YYEKEE (reference sequence). The CDR3 is 13 amino acids. This CDR3 is CASSLTGVDEQYV. In nucleotides, the CDR3 is TGTGCCAGCAGCCTGACAGGGGTGGACGAGCAGTACGTC.

This clone was seen more than once but under ten times. V and J are TRBV5-4 and TRBJ1-2, with a possible D match to TRBD1 (5 bases). Trimming removed 0 bases at V and 2 bases at J, with 14 bases between. The CDR3 runs to 16 residues. Germline CDR1 reads SGHNT; CDR2 reads YYREEE (reference sequence). CDR3 region: CASSLGQGSSNYGYTF. Here the CDR3 DNA reads TGTGCCAGCAGCTTGGGTCAGGGCTCCTCGAACTATGGCTACACCTTC.

The genes are TRBV12-5 and TRBJ2-2, with D perhaps matching TRBD1 (6 bases). The V end lost 6 bases, the J end lost 6 bases, and 14 bases lay between the germline ends. Germline assignment: CDR1 LGHNT and CDR2 FRNRAP. This CDR3 is 14 amino acids long. The CDR3 bases are TGTGCTAGTGGGCTAACAGGGTGGGCCGGGGAGCTGTTTTTT. It encodes CASGLTGWAGELFF.

This chain uses TRBV28 with TRBJ2-1, with no clear D. V lost 5 bases and J 8 bases, leaving 13 bases between the germline ends. This CDR3 spans 13 amino acids. Germline V lookup: CDR1 MDHEN, CDR2 SYDVKM. CDR3 amino acids: CASSPPLRYEQFF. In nucleotides, the CDR3 is TGTGCCAGCAGTCCCCCCCTCAGATATGAGCAGTTCTTC.

The table lists this clone with a few counts. This rearrangement joins TRBV7-2 to TRBJ1-3; D not certain. Trimming pared 2 bases from V and 5 bases from J, leaving 10 bases between. This CDR3 has 14 residues. Germline CDR1 SGHTA, CDR2 FQGNSA. This CDR3 is CASSLSGHRNTIYF. CDR3 coding DNA: TGTGCCAGCAGCTTATCGGGTCACCGAAACACCATATATTTT.

The J gene is TRBJ2-4, the V gene TRBV6-2 or TRBV6-3, with TRBD1 matching over 9 bases. CDR1 MNHEY and CDR2 SVGEGT come from the germline V gene. V gave up 5 bases and J gave up 2 bases; unmatched junction bases: 4. The CDR3 spans 15 residues. CDR3 DNA: TGTGCCAGCAGTCGACAGGGGGTGACCAAAAACATTCAGTACTTC. This encodes CASSRQGVTKNIQYF.

The chain joins TRBV27 to TRBJ1-1; possibly TRBD1 for D (6 bases). The CDR3 spans 12 residues. The germline V and J ends were trimmed by 6 bases and 1 base, with 6 bases remaining between them. The germline CDR1 and CDR2 sequences are MNHEY and SMNVEV (reference sequence). In DNA form, the CDR3 reads TGTGCCAGCAGAGGGGGGAACACTGAAGCTTTCTTT. Its translation: CASRGGNTEAFF.

The J gene is TRBJ2-1, the V gene TRBV11-2; 11 bases are a match to TRBD2. Looked up from germline, CDR1 is SGHAT and CDR2 is FQNNGV. The CDR3 consists of 15 residues. The junction had 4 bases not matched to a gene; V was cut back by 5 bases and J by 4 bases. CDR3 sequence (DNA): TGTGCCAGCAGCCAAACTAGCGGGGGATACAATGAGCAGTTCTTC. It yields the protein CASSQTSGGYNEQFF. The full variable domain, rest sourced from reference TRBV11-2 and TRBJ2-1, is EAGVAQSPRYKIIEKRQSVAFWCNPISGHATLYWYQQILGQGPKLLIQFQNNGVVDDSQLPKDRFSAERLKGVDSTLKIQPAKLEDSAVYLCASSQTSGGYNEQFFGPGTRLTVL.

The genes are TRBV28 and TRBJ2-1, with 7 bases fitting TRBD1. V dropped 5 bases and J dropped 3; count of bases not matched to a gene: 10. The CDR3 is 16 amino acids. CDR1 MDHEN and CDR2 SYDVKM come from the germline V gene. The CDR3 DNA sequence: TGTGCCAGCAGTGGTCCCGGGACAGAACTCTACAATGAGCAGTTCTTC. This codes for CASSGPGTELYNEQFF. The full variable domain, with the rest looked up from reference TRBV28 and TRBJ2-1, is DVKVTQSSRYLVKRTGEKVFLECVQDMDHENMFWYRQDPGLGLRLIYFSYDVKMKEKGDIPEGYSVSREKKERFSLILESASTNQTSMYLCASSGPGTELYNEQFFGPGTRLTVL.

V and J are TRBV7-2 and TRBJ2-3; TRBD2 aligns across 12 bases. Germline loops: CDR1 SGHTA, CDR2 FQGNSA. The length of the CDR3 is 15 residues. With 8 bases clipped from V and 3 bases from J, the junction kept 6 bases outside the gene matches. The CDR3 DNA follows: TGTGCCAGCGGGGATACTAGCGGGGGGACAGATACGCAGTATTTT. This gives the protein CASGDTSGGTDTQYF.

The chain employs TRBV14 and TRBJ1-1, with 8 bases aligning to TRBD1. The CDR3 runs to 15 residues. Germline assignment: CDR1 SGHDN and CDR2 FVKESK. The ends lost 3 bases at V and 1 base at J; junction bases unmatched: 4. The CDR3, as DNA: TGTGCCAGCAGCCAGCACAGGGGGGAGAACACTGAAGCTTTCTTT. It is translated as CASSQHRGENTEAFF.

The chain has TRBV5-8 and TRBJ1-1; D gene ambiguous. This CDR3 is built from 14 residues. With 2 bases removed from V and 4 bases from J, the gap between germline ends came to 12 bases. Looked up from germline, CDR1 is SGHTS and CDR2 is YDEGEE. The CDR3 loop reads CASSLPGGRTEAFF. In DNA form, the CDR3 reads TGTGCCAGCAGCTTACCGGGAGGTCGCACTGAAGCTTTCTTT.

The chain uses TRBV19 and TRBJ2-5, with TRBD2 identical over 11 bases. The germline V gene encodes CDR1 LNHDA and CDR2 SQIVND (reference sequence). V shed 4 bases, J shed 3 bases, and the junction held 4 bases outside the gene matches. This CDR3 is 15 amino acids long. The CDR3 DNA is TGTGCCAGTAGTAGGCTAGCGGGAGGAGAAGAGACCCAGTACTTC. Translation gives CASSRLAGGEETQYF.